This passage covers 28 T cell receptor beta chains from one sample sequenced in a study of cytomegalovirus exposure and HLA in healthy donors. Vbeta (60) and Jbeta (13) primers were used in the PCR. Measured with immunoSEQ multiplex PCR; TCRdb has only the in-frame clones, and not every one. This sample has over 150,000 clones, with 65% to 80% found just once. The source material was PBMCs. These receptors all stem from a woman aged 40-49 years in good health and CMV-seronegative.

The chain couples TRBV30 to TRBJ1-5; 8 bases are a match to TRBD1. The CDR3 extends over 16 amino acids. After removal of 1 base from V and 0 bases from J, the junction contained 5 bases not matched to a gene. CDR1 GTSNPN and CDR2 SVGIG come from the germline V gene (reference sequence). In DNA, the CDR3 is TGTGCCTGGAGTGCCGGACAGGGTTATAGCAATCAGCCCCAGCATTTT. As protein: CAWSAGQGYSNQPQHF.

V is TRBV30 and J is TRBJ2-7, with 7 bases matching TRBD1. Looked up from germline, CDR1 is GTSNPN and CDR2 is SVGIG (reference sequence). V trimming: 1 base; J trimming: 3 bases; junction bases outside the gene matches: 6. The CDR3 covers 14 residues. The CDR3 DNA reads as TGTGCCTGGAGTGGGGGACAGAAGTACTACGAGCAGTACTTC. It is translated as CAWSGGQKYYEQYF.

The CDR3 loop is CASSKGQGSYGYTF. The DNA for the CDR3 is TGTGCCAGCAGTAAGGGACAGGGATCTTATGGCTACACCTTC. The genes are TRBV11-2 and TRBJ1-2, with TRBD1 matching 9 bases. The CDR3 is 14 amino acids. Germline lookup yields CDR1 SGHAT and CDR2 FQNNGV. V dropped 6 bases and J dropped 5; count of bases not matched to a gene: 7.

A single count supports this clone. The J gene is TRBJ2-3, the V gene TRBV28; D is unresolved. With 4 bases removed from V and 2 bases from J, the gap between germline ends came to 10 bases. CDR1 and CDR2 from the germline V gene are MDHEN and SYDVKM. The CDR3 has 14 amino acids. This chain's CDR3 is CASSSELPTDTQYF. CDR3 DNA: TGTGCCAGCAGTTCAGAACTACCCACAGATACGCAGTATTTT.

To note about this clone: At one end, the junction sequence differs from germline, possibly due to a read error. The chain combines TRBV5-6 with TRBJ1-2; the match to TRBD1 covers 9 bases. CDR3 length equals 11 residues. The V gene's germline CDR1 is SGHDT and CDR2 YYEEEE. CDR3 region: CASSLEGTGNF. As DNA, the CDR3 is TGTGCCAGCAGCTTGGAGGGGACAGGGAACTTC.

The rearrangement links TRBV6-6 to TRBJ2-5; D remains unclear. The V end was cut by 5 bases, the J end by 2 bases, with 6 bases between. The germline V gene has CDR1 MNHNY and CDR2 SVGAGI (reference sequence). There are 12 residues in the CDR3. CDR3 sequence (DNA): TGTGCCAGCAGTCCCTTACAAGAGACCCAGTACTTC. This encodes CASSPLQETQYF.

This clone was counted a few times. The gene calls are TRBV27 and TRBJ1-2; no reliable D call. Germline V gives CDR1 MNHEY, CDR2 SMNVEV (reference sequence). This CDR3 contains 15 residues. V dropped 2 bases and J dropped 2 bases, with 12 bases sitting between them. DNA for the CDR3: TGTGCCAGCAGTTTAGAGGGAGGACGAAACTATGGCTACACCTTC. As protein: CASSLEGGRNYGYTF.

J is TRBJ1-2 and V is TRBV6-5, with 7 bases matching TRBD1. The CDR3 extends over 14 amino acids. Trimming cost V 2 bases and J 4 bases; bases outside gene matches: 4. Germline V gives CDR1 MNHEY, CDR2 SVGAGI. This CDR3 reads CASSYPGQTYGYTF. The DNA of the CDR3 is TGTGCCAGCAGTTACCCGGGACAGACCTATGGCTACACCTTC.

This clone has a handful of counts. The rearrangement uses TRBV30 and TRBJ2-7, with no clear D. Trimming removed 2 bases at V and 5 bases at J, with 7 bases between. The CDR3 sequence is 11 residues long. The germline V gene encodes CDR1 GTSNPN and CDR2 SVGIG (reference sequence). The CDR3 DNA sequence: TGTGCCTGGAGTACACCCCACGAGCAGTACTTC. Its protein is CAWSTPHEQYF. Full variable domain (remainder filled in from reference TRBV30 and TRBJ2-7): SQTIHQWPATLVQPVGSPLSLECTVEGTSNPNLYWYRQAAGRGLQLLFYSVGIGQISSEVPQNLSASRPQDRQFILSSKKLLLSDSGFYLCAWSTPHEQYFGPGTRLTVT.

This clone came up once. The chain is built from TRBV9 and TRBJ1-2, with D possibly being TRBD1 (5 bases). This CDR3 contains 13 residues. CDR1 and CDR2 from the germline V gene are SGDLS and YYNGEE. V was cut by 3 bases and J by 5 bases, with 11 bases left in between. The chain's CDR3 is CASSAPDSYGYTF. CDR3 in DNA: TGTGCCAGCAGCGCACCAGACAGTTATGGCTACACCTTC.

The V call is TRBV19, the J call TRBJ1-2; D gene unclear. Germline CDR1 and CDR2: LNHDA and SQIVND (reference sequence). The CDR3 totals 12 residues. V was pared by 6 bases and J by 4 bases, with 9 bases between. Here the CDR3 reads CASSSFSYGYTF. Written as DNA, the CDR3 is TGTGCCAGTAGCTCCTTCTCCTATGGCTACACCTTC.

This chain connects TRBV7-8 to TRBJ2-7; 13 bases match TRBD2. The V and J ends lost 5 bases and 5 bases, in that order; junction bases with no gene match: 9. The CDR3 consists of 16 residues. In germline, CDR1 is SGHVS, CDR2 FQNEAQ. The CDR3 sequence: CASSPRLAGGGHEQYF. CDR3 DNA: TGTGCCAGCAGCCCCCGACTAGCGGGAGGTGGCCACGAGCAGTACTTC. Complete variable domain (other parts from reference TRBV7-8 and TRBJ2-7): GAGVSQSPRYKVAKRGQDVALRCDPISGHVSLFWYQQALGQGPEFLTYFQNEAQLDKSGLPSDRFFAERPEGSVSTLKIQRTQQEDSAVYLCASSPRLAGGGHEQYFGPGTRLTVT.

The rearrangement links TRBV6-1 to TRBJ2-5; 14 bases align to TRBD2. This CDR3 is built from 18 residues. Germline values: CDR1 MNHNS, CDR2 SASEGT. V shed 3 bases, J shed 5 bases, and the junction held 11 bases outside the gene matches. The CDR3 DNA is TGTGCCAGCAGTGACCCCGTGGGACTAGCGGGAGCAGGGGAGACCCAGTACTTC. This codes for CASSDPVGLAGAGETQYF.

The V and J genes are TRBV19 and TRBJ1-4; the match to TRBD1 covers 7 bases. V dropped 3 bases and J dropped 6; count of bases not matched to a gene: 10. The V gene's germline CDR1 is LNHDA and CDR2 SQIVND (reference sequence). The CDR3 covers 16 residues. Written as DNA, the CDR3 is TGTGCCAGTAGTATGTTAGATCAGGGGGGTGATGAAAAACTGTTTTTT. It translates to CASSMLDQGGDEKLFF.

This clone was picked up one time. The chain employs TRBV6-5 and TRBJ1-3; maybe TRBD1 (6 bases). The CDR3 covers 16 residues. V was clipped by 4 bases and J by 0 bases, with 13 bases between them. Germline CDR1 and CDR2: MNHEY and SVGAGI. The CDR3 coding sequence is TGTGCCAGCAGTTTAGGACAGACCGACTCTGGAAACACCATATATTTT. Protein: CASSLGQTDSGNTIYF.

The J gene is TRBJ2-1, the V gene TRBV29-1; 8 bases line up with TRBD1. The trim removed 5 bases at V and 8 bases at J, leaving 8 bases unmatched. Germline assignment: CDR1 SQVTM and CDR2 ANQGSEA. This CDR3 contains 13 residues. The CDR3 nucleotides read TGCAGCGTTCTTAAGACAGGGGTGGATGAGCAGTTCTTC. Translated, it gives CSVLKTGVDEQFF.

The chain employs TRBV10-3 and TRBJ1-2, with 9 bases aligning to TRBD1. The length of the CDR3 is 14 residues. V lost 3 bases, J lost 4 bases, and 3 bases stayed unmatched. The germline V gene encodes CDR1 ENHRY and CDR2 SYGVKD. Here the CDR3 DNA reads TGTGCCATCAGTGAACAGGGGGCTTCCTATGGCTACACCTTC. Translating it yields CAISEQGASYGYTF.

This chain connects TRBV28 to TRBJ1-3; D remains ambiguous. CDR3 size: 13 residues. Germline CDR1 is MDHEN and CDR2 is SYDVKM. V shed 5 bases and J shed 6 bases, with 11 bases lying between them. DNA of the CDR3: TGTGCCAGCAGTCCAGGATTTGCAAACACCATATATTTT. This codes for CASSPGFANTIYF.

The V call is TRBV13, the J call TRBJ1-1; D is unresolved. Trimming pared 0 bases from V and 3 bases from J, leaving 8 bases between. The CDR3 spans 14 residues. The germline gives CDR1 PRHDT, CDR2 FYEKMQ (reference sequence). CDR3 loop: CASSLGGGDTEAFF. The CDR3, as DNA: TGTGCCAGCAGCTTAGGCGGCGGGGACACTGAAGCTTTCTTT.

This sequence joins TRBV5-1 and TRBJ2-3; D may be TRBD1 (5 bases). The V gene's germline CDR1 is SGHRS and CDR2 YFSETQ. Trimming left V 0 bases short and J 0 bases short, with 8 bases between. This CDR3 has 15 amino acids. The CDR3 DNA is TGCGCCAGCAGCTTGGAGGCAGGGAGCACAGATACGCAGTATTTT. Translating it yields CASSLEAGSTDTQYF.

V is TRBV5-1 and J is TRBJ1-2; D perhaps matches TRBD1 (6 bases). CDR1 SGHRS and CDR2 YFSETQ come from the germline V gene. CDR3 length equals 14 residues. V lost 0 bases and J 3 bases, leaving 9 bases between the germline ends. The CDR3 DNA reads TGCGCCAGCAGCTTGGCAGGGGCAGACTATGGCTACACCTTC. It specifies CASSLAGADYGYTF. Full variable domain (outside the CDR3, taken from reference TRBV5-1 and TRBJ1-2): KAGVTQTPRYLIKTRGQQVTLSCSPISGHRSVSWYQQTPGQGLQFLFEYFSETQRNKGNFPGRFSGRQFSNSRSEMNVSTLELGDSALYLCASSLAGADYGYTFGSGTRLTVV.

The chain links TRBV28 to TRBJ1-5; possible D gene TRBD1, 6 bases. CDR3 length: 15 amino acids. Germline V gene data show CDR1 as MDHEN and CDR2 as SYDVKM. V was trimmed by 7 bases and J by 7 bases, leaving 20 bases between them. Here the CDR3 reads CASILVVGGAQPQHF. The CDR3 coding sequence is TGTGCCAGCATCCTCGTTGTGGGGGGGGCCCAGCCCCAGCATTTT.

As concerns this clone: Sequence at one end of the junction differs from germline and may be a read error. V gene TRBV5-5 combines with J gene TRBJ1-5, with D maybe TRBD1 (6 bases). CDR1 is SGHKS, CDR2 YYEKEE, per germline (reference sequence). This CDR3 is built from 14 residues. The CDR3, as DNA: TGTGCCAGCAGATTGGGGGCGAGCAATCAGCCCCAGCATTTT. Encoded protein: CASRLGASNQPQHF.

The chain carries TRBV5-1 and TRBJ1-1; TRBD1 agrees at 7 bases. Germline V gene data show CDR1 as SGHRS and CDR2 as YFSETQ. This CDR3 is built from 15 residues. With V trimmed by 4 bases and J by 5 bases, 11 bases remained unmatched. CDR3 residues: CASSPRDSPGTEAFF. CDR3 nucleotide sequence: TGCGCCAGCAGCCCCAGGGACAGCCCTGGGACTGAAGCTTTCTTT.

CDR3 DNA sequence: TGTGCCAGCAGCTTAGGGGCGGCCTCTGGAAACACCATATATTTT. This gives the protein CASSLGAASGNTIYF. V usage is TRBV13 and J usage is TRBJ1-3; D remains unclear. CDR1 and CDR2 from the germline V gene are PRHDT and FYEKMQ (reference sequence). V shed 0 bases and J shed 0 bases, with 6 bases lying between them. The CDR3 totals 15 residues.

The gene calls are TRBV27 and TRBJ2-1, with D maybe TRBD1 (6 bases). Germline V gene sequence: CDR1 MNHEY, CDR2 SMNVEV (reference sequence). V lost 2 bases and J 4 bases, leaving 12 bases between the germline ends. The CDR3 sequence is 15 residues long. This CDR3 is CASSLTPRGYNEQFF. The CDR3 DNA reads TGTGCCAGCAGTTTAACACCTAGGGGGTACAATGAGCAGTTCTTC.

The chain carries TRBV19 and TRBJ2-6; TRBD1 might be the D (6 bases). The CDR3 spans 13 residues. The V and J ends lost 11 bases and 2 bases respectively, with 10 bases between them. CDR1 and CDR2 (germline): LNHDA, SQIVND (reference sequence). DNA of the CDR3: TGTGCCGTTGAGGGGGCTGGGGCCAACGTCCTGACTTTC. Protein sequence: CAVEGAGANVLTF.

The V call is TRBV6-1, the J call TRBJ1-5; 8 nucleotides agree with TRBD1. CDR1 MNHNS and CDR2 SASEGT come from the germline V gene. V was pared by 2 bases and J by 6 bases, with 9 bases of the junction left unmatched. The CDR3 is 16 amino acids. CDR3 sequence (DNA): TGTGCCAGCAGTGAAAAGCCCCCAGGGGGCGGTCAGCCCCAGCATTTT. Translated, it gives CASSEKPPGGGQPQHF.